The 23 T cell receptor beta chains below all came from one sample that was sequenced in a study of blood T cell repertoires in COVID-19. Libraries were prepared by immunoSEQ multiplex PCR; TCRdb keeps only in-frame clonotypes and omits some of them. The data hold about 180,000 clones, with about 88% observed a single time. Sequenced input: peripheral blood. The receptors shown here come from a woman aged 25 to 39 with active or convalescent COVID-19.

The J gene is TRBJ1-6, the V gene TRBV7-9; 9 bases align to TRBD1. The CDR3 extends over 15 amino acids. The V gene's germline CDR1 is SEHNR and CDR2 FQNEAQ (reference sequence). Unmatched junction bases numbered 9, after V lost 5 bases and J lost 10 bases. CDR3: CASSATGQGRSPLHF. CDR3 in DNA: TGTGCCAGCAGCGCTACCGGACAGGGGCGGTCACCCCTCCACTTT.

V gene TRBV19 combines with J gene TRBJ1-2, with TRBD1 identical over 11 bases. V shed 2 bases and J 0 bases; nucleotides not matched to a gene: 11. This CDR3 contains 19 residues. Germline V gene data show CDR1 as LNHDA and CDR2 as SQIVND (reference sequence). The CDR3 is CASSINWDRGLRANYGYTF. CDR3 nucleotide sequence: TGTGCCAGTAGTATAAATTGGGACAGGGGGTTACGAGCTAACTATGGCTACACCTTC.

The chain joins TRBV9 to TRBJ1-3; perhaps TRBD1 as D (6 bases). The CDR3 runs to 15 residues. CDR1 SGDLS and CDR2 YYNGEE come from the germline V gene. V lost 1 base to trimming and J lost 0 bases, with 8 bases between them. The CDR3 protein is CASSVSQGSGNTIYF. As DNA, the CDR3 is TGTGCCAGCAGCGTATCACAGGGCTCTGGAAACACCATATATTTT.

In regard to this clone: The junction and the germline gene differ at one end; a read error may be behind it. The V call is TRBV5-1, the J call TRBJ2-3, with TRBD2 identical over 8 bases. Per germline, CDR1 SGHRS and CDR2 YFSETQ. This CDR3 has 15 residues. The CDR3 here is CATSLSGSGTDTQYF. The CDR3 bases are TGCGCCACCAGCCTCAGCGGGAGTGGGACAGATACGCAGTATTTT.

This chain connects TRBV15 to TRBJ1-2, with D tentatively TRBD1 (6 bases). This CDR3 contains 15 residues. The V gene lost 0 bases and the J gene lost 4 bases, with 12 bases spanning the gap. Germline V gene lookup returns CDR1 LNHNV and CDR2 YYDKDF (reference sequence). CDR3: CATSRDRGGLYGYTF. The CDR3 DNA follows: TGTGCCACCAGCAGAGATCGGGGGGGCCTCTATGGCTACACCTTC.

The genes are TRBV2 and TRBJ2-2, with D hard to call. Trimming pared 2 bases from V and 8 bases from J, leaving 6 bases between. This CDR3 region has 12 residues. Germline loops: CDR1 SNHLY, CDR2 FYNNEI. The CDR3 coding sequence is TGTGCCAGCAGTGAATTCATGGGGGAGCTGTTTTTT. Translated, it gives CASSEFMGELFF.

The chain combines TRBV7-9 with TRBJ2-1; TRBD2 aligns across 10 bases. The CDR3 has 17 residues. Germline V gene lookup returns CDR1 SEHNR and CDR2 FQNEAQ (reference sequence). V shed 3 bases and J 6 bases; nucleotides not matched to a gene: 11. The chain's CDR3 is CASSFGLAGDLTNEQFF. CDR3 sequence (DNA): TGTGCCAGCAGCTTCGGGCTAGCGGGAGACCTGACCAATGAGCAGTTCTTC.

V and J are TRBV18 and TRBJ1-1; tentatively, D is TRBD1 (5 bases). The CDR3 loop spans 15 amino acids. V gave up 0 bases and J gave up 7 bases, with 15 bases separating them. CDR1 is KGHSH, CDR2 LQKENI, per germline. The CDR3 spells CASSPPVQPTDEAFF. The CDR3 DNA sequence: TGTGCCAGCTCACCACCGGTTCAACCGACAGATGAAGCTTTCTTT.

The chain combines TRBV5-1 with TRBJ2-1, with 7 bases aligning to TRBD2. The CDR3 contains 14 residues. V gave up 3 bases and J gave up 9 bases; unmatched junction bases: 9. Germline assignment: CDR1 SGHRS and CDR2 YFSETQ. CDR3 nucleotide sequence: TGCGCCAGCAGCTACGGGACTCCGGGGGGTGAGCAGTTCTTC. Translating gives CASSYGTPGGEQFF.

This chain links TRBV4-1 with TRBJ1-5; 7 positions match TRBD1. The CDR3 consists of 16 residues. Germline V CDR1 and CDR2: MGHRA, YSYEKL. The trim removed 1 base at V and 4 bases at J, leaving 7 bases unmatched. The CDR3 spells CASSQVGQGVNQPQHF. DNA for the CDR3: TGCGCCAGCAGCCAAGTTGGCCAGGGGGTAAATCAGCCCCAGCATTTT.

The chain joins TRBV6-5 to TRBJ1-1; possible D gene TRBD1, 5 bases. Germline-derived CDR1 and CDR2 are MNHEY and SVGAGI. V dropped 0 bases and J dropped 1 base, with 9 bases sitting between them. This CDR3 has 15 residues. As DNA, the CDR3 is TGTGCCAGCAGTTACTCGGGGCAACCGAACACTGAAGCTTTCTTT. It encodes CASSYSGQPNTEAFF.

The chain links TRBV28 to TRBJ1-3; tentative D call: TRBD1 (5 bases). The CDR3 consists of 14 residues. Germline V gene sequence: CDR1 MDHEN, CDR2 SYDVKM. The CDR3 region is CVLKEGKFGNTIYF. In DNA form, the CDR3 reads TGTGTTTTAAAGGAGGGGAAGTTTGGAAACACCATATATTTT. The full variable domain, in which reference TRBV28 and TRBJ1-3 provide the parts outside the CDR3, is DVKVTQSSRYLVKRTGEKVFLECVQDMDHENMFWYRQDPGLGLRLIYFSYDVKMKEKGDIPEGYSVSREKKERFSLILESASTNQTSMYLCVLKEGKFGNTIYFGEGSWLTVV.

V and J are TRBV27 and TRBJ2-1; 7 nucleotides align to TRBD2. This CDR3 has 17 residues. The junction had 9 bases not matched to a gene; V was cut back by 2 bases and J by 2 bases. Germline CDR1 and CDR2: MNHEY and SMNVEV (reference sequence). The CDR3 coding sequence is TGTGCCAGCAGTTTAATCTTTGGCGGGGGAGCCTACAATGAGCAGTTCTTC. Translating it yields CASSLIFGGGAYNEQFF.

The chain is built from TRBV3-1 (or the pseudogene TRBV3-2) and TRBJ2-1; TRBD2 might be the D (6 bases). CDR3 length: 13 residues. The germline CDR1 and CDR2 sequences are LGHDT and YNNKEL (reference sequence). With 4 bases removed from V and 7 bases from J, the gap between germline ends came to 11 bases. In DNA, the CDR3 is TGTGCCAGCAGCCCCTGGGAGGTGAATGAGCAGTTCTTC. It codes for CASSPWEVNEQFF.

This clone was found once. The CDR3 here is CASSTRTSGRGGQETQYF. The CDR3, as DNA: TGTGCCAGTAGTACTCGGACTAGCGGGAGGGGTGGCCAAGAGACCCAGTACTTC. V gene TRBV19 combines with J gene TRBJ2-5, with TRBD2 matching over 15 bases. There are 18 residues in the CDR3. Germline values: CDR1 LNHDA, CDR2 SQIVND (reference sequence). Trimming at V came to 4 bases and at J to 1 base, leaving 7 bases not matched to a gene.

The chain combines TRBV18 with TRBJ1-5, with D tentatively TRBD1 (5 bases). V lost 3 bases and J 6 bases, leaving 15 bases between the germline ends. The germline V gene has CDR1 KGHSH and CDR2 LQKENI. This CDR3 has 15 residues. The CDR3 DNA reads as TGTGCCAGCTCACCGAGCCAGGGAAACGGTCAGCCCCAGCATTTT. Its translation: CASSPSQGNGQPQHF.

This chain joins TRBV7-2 and TRBJ2-3; 7 bases fit TRBD1. CDR1 is SGHTA, CDR2 FQGNSA, per germline. V dropped 5 bases and J dropped 4; count of bases not matched to a gene: 6. This CDR3 region has 14 residues. CDR3 in amino acids: CASSRDRGPDTQYF. DNA for the CDR3: TGTGCCAGCAGCAGGGACAGAGGTCCAGATACGCAGTATTTT.

The CDR3 loop reads CASSDYRDYEQYF. For the CDR3, the DNA is TGTGCCAGCAGTGATTACAGGGACTACGAGCAGTACTTC. The rearrangement links TRBV6-1 to TRBJ2-7; the D gene is possibly TRBD1 (6 bases). V was pared by 3 bases and J by 3 bases, with 9 bases between. The CDR3 is 13 residues long. Germline V gene sequence: CDR1 MNHNS, CDR2 SASEGT.

This sequence joins TRBV20-1 and TRBJ1-5, with D uncertain. The germline V gene encodes CDR1 DFQATT and CDR2 SNEGSKA (reference sequence). The CDR3 loop spans 14 amino acids. With 3 bases removed from V and 5 bases from J, the gap between germline ends came to 14 bases. CDR3 bases: TGCAGTGCTAGTCCACAGAGTCTTTATCAGCCCCAGCATTTT. It translates to CSASPQSLYQPQHF.

V gene TRBV6-5 combines with J gene TRBJ1-2, with D possibly being TRBD1 (5 bases). V lost 4 bases to trimming and J lost 6 bases, with 18 bases between them. There are 15 residues in the CDR3. Germline V gives CDR1 MNHEY, CDR2 SVGAGI. The CDR3 reads CASSSRGIVGDGYTF. As DNA, the CDR3 is TGTGCCAGCAGTTCGCGGGGGATCGTGGGTGATGGCTACACCTTC.

V usage is TRBV6-5 and J usage is TRBJ1-5, with a possible D match to TRBD1 (5 bases). V was shortened by 5 bases and J by 4 bases, with 12 bases between the two germline ends. CDR3 length: 14 residues. Germline V gene sequence: CDR1 MNHEY, CDR2 SVGAGI. Written as DNA, the CDR3 is TGTGCCAGCAGTCCCAAAGGGGTAAATCAGCCCCAGCATTTT. The encoded protein is CASSPKGVNQPQHF.

The chain combines TRBV2 with TRBJ1-2; 7 bases fit TRBD1. The CDR3 totals 18 residues. Germline V gene data show CDR1 as SNHLY and CDR2 as FYNNEI. The J segment lost 0 bases and the V segment lost 1 base, leaving 11 bases of the junction unmatched. CDR3 coding DNA: TGTGCCAGCAGTGAAGGGGTAGGCAGGGGGTTAACTAACTATGGCTACACCTTC. Amino acids: CASSEGVGRGLTNYGYTF. The entire variable domain, with the rest obtained from reference TRBV2 and TRBJ1-2, is as follows: EPEVTQTPSHQVTQMGQEVILRCVPISNHLYFYWYRQILGQKVEFLVSFYNNEISEKSEIFDDQFSVERPDGSNFTLKIRSTKLEDSAMYFCASSEGVGRGLTNYGYTFGSGTRLTVV.

The chain employs TRBV7-8 and TRBJ1-1, with TRBD1 identical over 8 bases. V shed 3 bases and J 2 bases; nucleotides not matched to a gene: 2. The CDR3 has 14 amino acids. Germline V gene sequence: CDR1 SGHVS, CDR2 FQNEAQ. The CDR3 DNA reads as TGTGCCAGCAGCTTGGGACAGGCCAACACTGAAGCTTTCTTT. Translating it yields CASSLGQANTEAFF.